The clone carrying this T cell receptor (beta chain) showed up just a few times. The antigen remains undetermined. The data are from a study of T cell responses to AZD1222 COVID-19 vaccine. Study outcomes and limitations: At baseline, just 5 or 6 AZD1222 recipients tested seropositive. Breadth and depth of Spike-specific TCRs rose after two AZD1222 doses. Nearly half of spike-specific TCRs reportedly go after variant regions that carry no mutations.

This CDR3 is built from 15 residues. With 4 bases removed from V and 4 bases from J, the gap between germline ends came to 16 bases. Germline lookup yields CDR1 SGHAT and CDR2 FQNNGV. Sequenced by immunoSEQ multiplex PCR; TCRdb stores in-frame clones only, minus some. Found here are some 140,000 clones, 75% to 95% of them singletons; the top ten hold roughly 3.1%. The origin of this receptor is an adult in good health. The V call is TRBV11-2, the J call TRBJ1-2; no firm D call. Sequencing used peripheral blood, obtained on day 0 of AZD1222 vaccination. The CDR3, as DNA: TGTGCCAGCAGCTCTTCCGAGACCTACTCCTATGGCTACACCTTC. The encoded protein is CASSSSETYSYGYTF.